This entry describes one T cell receptor beta chain. Using immunoSEQ multiplex PCR, the repertoire was profiled, and TCRdb retains in-frame clones only, with some absent. The sample includes roughly 56,000 clones, approximately 85% of them seen just once. Exclusion applied to patients with autoimmune disease history or systemic immunosuppression. The sample comes from a study of OX40 agonist ivuxolimab in advanced cancers. Germline V CDR1 and CDR2: SGHRS, YFSETQ. This CDR3 has 13 amino acids. V lost 1 base and J 8 bases, leaving 10 bases between the germline ends. This specimen consisted of CD4+ or CD8+ T cells sorted from blood, obtained in a trial of the OX40 agonist ivuxolimab. The sequence was obtained from an adult with an advanced solid tumor such as melanoma, head and neck, liver or kidney cancer. This chain joins TRBV5-1 and TRBJ1-5; possibly TRBD1 for D (6 bases). For the CDR3, the DNA is TGCGCCAGCAGCTTGAACAGGGAGGAGCCCCAGCATTTT. Protein product: CASSLNREEPQHF. Using reference TRBV5-1 and TRBJ1-5 for the parts outside the CDR3, the full variable domain is KAGVTQTPRYLIKTRGQQVTLSCSPISGHRSVSWYQQTPGQGLQFLFEYFSETQRNKGNFPGRFSGRQFSNSRSEMNVSTLELGDSALYLCASSLNREEPQHFGDGTRLSIL.